A single sample gave rise to the 24 T cell receptor beta chains below, sequenced in a study of siplizumab effects on memory and regulatory T cells. The protocol was immunoSEQ multiplex PCR, while the TCRdb copy is restricted to in-frame clones and leaves out a portion. The sample includes roughly 62,000 clones, 70% to 80% of them seen just once. The sequencing sample was made of memory CD4+ T cells sorted from blood. All receptors come from a human donor in good health.

This rearrangement joins TRBV6-6 to TRBJ1-1, with 8 bases lining up with TRBD1. J lost 3 bases, V lost 6 bases, and 9 bases had no gene match. CDR1 is MNHNY and CDR2 is SVGAGI in the germline V gene (reference sequence). The CDR3 totals 15 residues. The CDR3 nucleotides are TGTGCCAGCAGCCGGGGACAGGCTGCTGACACTGAAGCTTTCTTT. As protein: CASSRGQAADTEAFF.

The chain links TRBV7-2 to TRBJ1-2, with D unclear. This CDR3 is 15 amino acids long. Germline V lookup: CDR1 SGHTA, CDR2 FQGNSA. Trimming removed 3 bases from V and 3 bases from J, with 14 bases in between. CDR3 protein: CASSFLGPADYGYTF. CDR3 DNA: TGTGCCAGCAGCTTCTTAGGTCCGGCCGACTATGGCTACACCTTC.

This chain links TRBV5-6 with TRBJ2-1; 7 bases align to TRBD2. The germline CDR1 and CDR2 sequences are SGHDT and YYEEEE. The CDR3 loop spans 19 amino acids. V was clipped by 2 bases and J by 0 bases; unmatched bases: 14. The CDR3 here is CASSFRPGTGGSSYNEQFF. In nucleotides, the CDR3 is TGTGCCAGCAGCTTTCGTCCCGGGACGGGGGGATCCTCCTACAATGAGCAGTTCTTC.

The chain is built from TRBV7-8 and TRBJ1-1; D might be TRBD1 (6 bases). V gave up 4 bases and J gave up 6 bases, with 21 bases separating them. CDR1 SGHVS and CDR2 FQNEAQ come from the germline V gene. The CDR3 contains 16 residues. CDR3 loop: CASSSRSTGLGSEAFF. The CDR3 DNA sequence: TGTGCCAGCAGCTCAAGGTCAACAGGGTTGGGCTCTGAAGCTTTCTTT.

This rearrangement joins TRBV30 to TRBJ1-3; 9 bases match TRBD1. The CDR3 has 14 residues. Germline-derived CDR1 and CDR2 are GTSNPN and SVGIG (reference sequence). The junction had 4 bases not matched to a gene; V was cut back by 5 bases and J by 2 bases. The CDR3 is CAWLGQGTGNTIYF. DNA for the CDR3: TGTGCCTGGTTGGGACAGGGCACTGGAAACACCATATATTTT. Combining the CDR3 with reference TRBV30 and TRBJ1-3 gives the whole variable domain SQTIHQWPATLVQPVGSPLSLECTVEGTSNPNLYWYRQAAGRGLQLLFYSVGIGQISSEVPQNLSASRPQDRQFILSSKKLLLSDSGFYLCAWLGQGTGNTIYFGEGSWLTVV.

The chain is built from TRBV5-6 and TRBJ2-5; 16 nucleotides align to TRBD2. The CDR3 is made up of 18 amino acids. V was clipped by 7 bases and J by 5 bases; unmatched bases: 14. CDR1 and CDR2 from the germline V gene are SGHDT and YYEEEE. CDR3: CASCTLRGLAGGQETQYF. The CDR3 DNA reads TGTGCCAGCTGCACCCTTCGGGGACTAGCGGGGGGGCAGGAGACCCAGTACTTC.

This clone was counted a single time. V gene TRBV14 combines with J gene TRBJ2-3, with D unresolved. The CDR3 consists of 13 residues. The V and J ends lost 2 bases and 1 base respectively, with 4 bases between them. Per the germline V gene, CDR1 is SGHDN and CDR2 is FVKESK. In nucleotides, the CDR3 is TGTGCCAGCAGCCAATACGGCACAGATACGCAGTATTTT. Encoded protein: CASSQYGTDTQYF.

CDR3 sequence reads: CAIQFGGTDTQYF. DNA for the CDR3: TGTGCCATCCAATTTGGGGGCACAGATACGCAGTATTTT. This sequence joins TRBV10-3 and TRBJ2-3; D is ambiguous. This CDR3 contains 13 residues. Germline assignment: CDR1 ENHRY and CDR2 SYGVKD. Trimming took 8 bases from V and 1 from J, leaving 10 bases between them.

V usage is TRBV19 and J usage is TRBJ1-5; no definite D call. Trimming took 0 bases from V and 3 from J, leaving 15 bases between them. The CDR3 has 17 amino acids. Germline V gives CDR1 LNHDA, CDR2 SQIVND (reference sequence). CDR3 nucleotide sequence: TGTGCCAGTAGTATAGATCTATTTCGGGCAGACAATCAGCCCCAGCATTTT. This codes for CASSIDLFRADNQPQHF.

The chain links TRBV6-1 to TRBJ1-1; D is ambiguous. The CDR3 is 15 amino acids. The V and J ends lost 6 bases and 0 bases respectively, with 14 bases between them. From germline, CDR1 is MNHNS and CDR2 SASEGT. The CDR3 region is CASRTTRNMNTEAFF. The CDR3 bases are TGTGCCAGCAGGACGACACGGAACATGAACACTGAAGCTTTCTTT.

For the CDR3, the DNA is TGTGCCAGCAGCTTTGGACAAAGTGGGGCCAACGTCCTGACTTTC. As protein: CASSFGQSGANVLTF. The chain employs TRBV11-2 and TRBJ2-6, with D tentatively TRBD1 (5 bases). V was pared by 3 bases and J by 3 bases, with 9 bases between. From germline, CDR1 is SGHAT and CDR2 FQNNGV. The length of the CDR3 is 15 residues.

With respect to this clone: In the same sample, other DNA sequences code for this CDR3. The chain has TRBV30 and TRBJ1-6, with 9 bases fitting TRBD1. Germline V gene sequence: CDR1 GTSNPN, CDR2 SVGIG (reference sequence). V lost 0 bases, J lost 9 bases, and 3 bases stayed unmatched. This CDR3 is built from 14 residues. CDR3 DNA sequence: TGTGCCTGGAGTGTGGGACAGGGTAGTTCACCCCTCCACTTT. Translation: CAWSVGQGSSPLHF.

The chain has TRBV30 and TRBJ1-5; 8 nucleotides match TRBD1. This CDR3 has 16 residues. Germline assignment: CDR1 GTSNPN and CDR2 SVGIG (reference sequence). J was trimmed by 2 bases and V by 3 bases; bases with no gene match: 9. This CDR3 reads CAWSRLDRGRNQPQHF. DNA of the CDR3: TGTGCCTGGAGCCGACTCGACAGGGGCCGCAATCAGCCCCAGCATTTT.

CDR3 DNA: TGTGCCAGCAGCGGCGGTGCGCGACAGGGTATAGATACGCAGTATTTT. Its translation: CASSGGARQGIDTQYF. The rearrangement joins TRBV9 to TRBJ2-3, with 7 bases lining up with TRBD1. Trimming at V came to 3 bases and at J to 5 bases, leaving 12 bases not matched to a gene. The CDR3 has 16 residues. Germline assignment: CDR1 SGDLS and CDR2 YYNGEE.

CDR3 nucleotide sequence: TGTGCCAGCTCACCCTCGACAGGGTGGAACACTGAAGCTTTCTTT. As protein: CASSPSTGWNTEAFF. The V gene is TRBV18, the J gene TRBJ1-1; 7 bases align to TRBD1. Germline V gives CDR1 KGHSH, CDR2 LQKENI. The CDR3 sequence is 15 residues long. The J segment lost 1 base and the V segment lost 3 bases, leaving 5 bases of the junction unmatched.

J is TRBJ1-1 and V is TRBV9, with 10 bases identical to TRBD1. V lost 3 bases, J lost 4 bases, and 9 bases stayed unmatched. Germline V gene data show CDR1 as SGDLS and CDR2 as YYNGEE. The CDR3 has 16 amino acids. DNA of the CDR3: TGTGCCAGCAGCGCCCACGGGACAGGGGTTTCCACTGAAGCTTTCTTT. This sequence encodes CASSAHGTGVSTEAFF. Full variable domain (rest looked up from reference TRBV9 and TRBJ1-1): DSGVTQTPKHLITATGQRVTLRCSPRSGDLSVYWYQQSLDQGLQFLIQYYNGEERAKGNILERFSAQQFPDLHSELNLSSLELGDSALYFCASSAHGTGVSTEAFFGQGTRLTVV.

V gene TRBV7-9 combines with J gene TRBJ1-5; no reliable D call. V lost 4 bases, J lost 3 bases, and 7 bases lay in between. CDR1 and CDR2 from the germline V gene are SEHNR and FQNEAQ (reference sequence). This CDR3 has 13 residues. CDR3 in amino acids: CASSSGSNQPQHF. The DNA of the CDR3 is TGTGCCAGCAGCTCGGGATCCAATCAGCCCCAGCATTTT.

J is TRBJ1-4 and V is TRBV13; tentative D call: TRBD1 (5 bases). V lost 4 bases and J lost 5, with 14 bases in between. The CDR3 is made up of 15 amino acids. Germline V gene sequence: CDR1 PRHDT, CDR2 FYEKMQ (reference sequence). For the CDR3, the DNA is TGTGCCAGCAGCTCAAGAAGGGCAGGGAATGAAAAACTGTTTTTT. Translated: CASSSRRAGNEKLFF.

This sequence joins TRBV5-1 and TRBJ2-3, with D possibly being TRBD1 (6 bases). Deletions cut 0 bases from V and 4 bases from J, with 12 bases between. CDR1 is SGHRS, CDR2 YFSETQ, per germline. This CDR3 spans 15 amino acids. This CDR3 is CASSLAQGEADTQYF. Here the CDR3 DNA reads TGCGCCAGCAGCTTGGCACAGGGTGAGGCAGATACGCAGTATTTT.

As for this clone: The junction shows a germline mismatch at one end, possibly a read error. The chain employs TRBV18 and TRBJ2-7, with D unresolved. This CDR3 region has 16 residues. Germline V gene data show CDR1 as KGHSH and CDR2 as LQKENI. The CDR3, as DNA: TGTGCCAGCTCACCACCGATGGCAGTCAAAGGCCCCCTCCTAGTCTTC. This encodes CASSPPMAVKGPLLVF.

This chain links TRBV25-1 with TRBJ1-4, with D unresolved. CDR3 length: 15 residues. V lost 6 bases, J lost 3 bases, and 14 bases lay in between. Germline V CDR1 and CDR2: MGHDK, SYGVNS. The CDR3 sequence is CASRAKGSPNEKLFF. Here the CDR3 DNA reads TGTGCCAGCAGGGCCAAGGGTTCCCCTAATGAAAAACTGTTTTTT.

The CDR3 loop is CASSLAPGQDGYTF. DNA for the CDR3: TGTGCCAGCAGCTTGGCCCCGGGACAGGATGGCTACACCTTC. This chain uses TRBV5-5 with TRBJ1-2, with 8 bases lining up with TRBD1. The V gene's germline CDR1 is SGHKS and CDR2 YYEKEE (reference sequence). This CDR3 region has 14 residues. Losses at the gene ends were 0 bases for V and 6 bases for J; bases not matched to a gene: 4. The variable domain in full, with the rest retrieved from reference TRBV5-5 and TRBJ1-2, is DAGVTQSPTHLIKTRGQQVTLRCSPISGHKSVSWYQQVLGQGPQFIFQYYEKEERGRGNFPDRFSARQFPNYSSELNVNALLLGDSALYLCASSLAPGQDGYTFGSGTRLTVV.

This chain connects TRBV11-2 to TRBJ2-3; 12 bases agree with TRBD2. Per the germline V gene, CDR1 is SGHAT and CDR2 is FQNNGV. V lost 1 base to trimming and J lost 7 bases; unmatched junction nucleotides: 12. The CDR3 contains 18 residues. The CDR3 DNA is TGTGCCAGCAGCTTAGGCCCGCTAGCGGGGGGGCTGGCAAATACGCAGTATTTT. Protein: CASSLGPLAGGLANTQYF.

The gene calls are TRBV28 and TRBJ2-1; D gene ambiguous. V dropped 6 bases and J dropped 15 bases, with 36 bases sitting between them. From germline, CDR1 is MDHEN and CDR2 SYDVKM. This CDR3 is built from 18 residues. CDR3 amino acids: CASRVYPGRTQLETLMFF. The DNA of the CDR3 is TGTGCCAGCAGAGTTTACCCCGGCCGAACACAGCTAGAAACCCTTATGTTCTTC. The complete variable domain, with remaining parts taken from reference TRBV28 and TRBJ2-1, reads DVKVTQSSRYLVKRTGEKVFLECVQDMDHENMFWYRQDPGLGLRLIYFSYDVKMKEKGDIPEGYSVSREKKERFSLILESASTNQTSMYLCASRVYPGRTQLETLMFFGPGTRLTVL.